This T cell receptor (beta chain) was captured in a study of cytomegalovirus exposure and HLA in healthy donors. Notes on this clone: Antigen specificity is unknown.

60 Vbeta and 13 Jbeta primers were used in PCR. Clones were read by immunoSEQ multiplex PCR, and TCRdb kept only the in-frame ones, dropping some. Here the sample spans about 160,000 clones, roughly four fifths being singletons. Study-level findings and limits: Among CMV-associated TCR beta chains, most appeared HLA-restricted in a later analysis. Being productive about 90% or about 30% of the time was typical of most TCR beta V segments in an earlier analysis.

Germline loops: CDR1 MDHEN, CDR2 SYDVKM. CDR3 size: 13 residues. The rearrangement joins TRBV28 to TRBJ2-5, with D perhaps matching TRBD1 (7 bases). The J call may be in error: the DNA end matches TRBJ2-7 better. The sequencing sample was made of PBMCs. This receptor was taken from a man aged 45 to 65 in good health and CMV-seropositive. The CDR3 loop reads CASSAPGGHEQYF. The CDR3 bases are TGTGCCAGCAGTGCCCCAGGGGGGCACGAGCAGTACTTC.